What follows is one TCR beta chain and its context. Its specificity is not known. Other DNA sequences from this sample encode an identical CDR3 as well. These data come from a study of PD-1 blockade in classical Hodgkin lymphoma. Following autologous stem cell transplantation, relapse occurred in every patient, and exposure to brentuximab vedotin varied. Reported best responses ranged across complete response, partial response or progressive disease. The assay was immunoSEQ multiplex PCR, and TCRdb's table has in-frame clones only and misses some. The sample includes more than 140,000 clones, about 81% seen only once; the top ten take roughly 8.4%. The CDR3 covers 15 residues. The trim removed 0 bases at V and 3 bases at J, leaving 4 bases unmatched. Germline assignment: CDR1 SGHNT and CDR2 YYREEE (reference sequence). Whole-study findings and limits: TCR diversity in CD4+, not CD8+, cells rose significantly by C4D1.

Sample: peripheral blood mononuclear cells (PBMCs), taken before the second cycle of nivolumab. The rearrangement joins TRBV5-4 to TRBJ2-3, with 7 bases identical to TRBD1. The origin of this receptor is a human donor with classical Hodgkin lymphoma. CDR3 DNA: TGTGCCAGCAGCTTGGGACAGGGCGTGACAGATACGCAGTATTTT. Translating gives CASSLGQGVTDTQYF.